A selection of T cell receptor beta chains follows, all from one sample in a study of shared clonotypes between healthy human individuals. Profiling relied on immunoSEQ multiplex PCR, and the TCRdb table lists in-frame clones only, not all of them. This table has about 2.3 million clones, approximately 95% appearing once. Sequenced: naive CD4+ T cells from PBMCs. The receptors stem from a man aged 18 to 30 in good health. Some clones in this sample may be carry-over from other donors' samples. Each CDR3 is given with its conserved first and last residue. A D gene is named only where the DNA matches it firmly. Only part of the rows carry a size: once, few, many, or a class if the clone is expanded.

d_gene,j_gene,len,v_gene,abundance,CDR3aa
.,TRBJ2-1,16,TRBV28,.,CASSLNRWGSYNEQFF
.,TRBJ1-2,14,TRBV5-1,.,CASRYQGPGYGYTF
TRBD2,TRBJ2-3,15,TRBV5-1,.,CASSPTSGSGDTQYF
.,TRBJ1-1,13,TRBV6-1,few,CASSGDLNTEAFF
.,TRBJ2-5,15,TRBV27,.,CASSLGRAPGETQYF
.,TRBJ1-4,14,TRBV25-1,.,CASSDSGRPEKLFF
TRBD2,TRBJ2-7,14,TRBV7-2,.,CASSFRGRSNEQYF
.,TRBJ2-1,12,TRBV28,once,CAISGPSNEQFF
.,TRBJ1-2,11,TRBV30,.,CAWMVGGGYTF
TRBD2,TRBJ2-3,16,TRBV27,.,CASSLSLAGGPITQYF
.,TRBJ1-5,15,TRBV6-6,.,CASSYSGYGDQPQHF
.,TRBJ2-3,14,TRBV11-3,.,CASSLPGGADTQYF
.,TRBJ2-3,15,TRBV5-4,.,CASSSPMGAADTQYF
.,TRBJ2-2,15,TRBV5-4,.,CASSFVVENTGELFF
.,TRBJ1-2,15,TRBV7-2,.,CASSLGPDRNYGYTF
.,TRBJ2-2,16,TRBV5-1,.,CASSLIAGVGTGELFF
.,TRBJ1-5,14,TRBV18,few,CASSPPSSNQPQHF
TRBD1,TRBJ2-2,15,TRBV6-6,.,CASSTGQAYTGELFF